This TCR beta chain was identified in a study of early stage breast cancer tumors. Background on the study: ER+/PR+/HER2- status applied to twelve of 16 invasive breast tumors. Invasive lobular carcinomas made up about 30% of the 12 ER+/PR+/HER2- tumors.

Study-wide results and limits: Comparing each tissue with blood distinguished tumor from normal in most of the 16 patients.

Sequencing used immunoSEQ multiplex PCR; TCRdb keeps in-frame clones, though not all of them. The table has some 32,000 clones, 74% seen once. This CDR3 spans 14 amino acids. V shed 0 bases, J shed 5 bases, and the junction held 2 bases outside the gene matches. Germline values: CDR1 SGHKS, CDR2 YYEKEE (reference sequence). As regards this clone: The antigen remains undetermined.

Sequencing used breast tumor tissue. This chain joins TRBV5-5 and TRBJ2-1, with 7 bases aligning to TRBD2. The sequence was collected from a young adult with breast cancer. CDR3 coding DNA: TGTGCCAGCAGCTTGGGACGGGGGGACAATGAGCAGTTCTTC. As protein: CASSLGRGDNEQFF. Filled out from reference TRBV5-5 and TRBJ2-1, the complete variable domain reads DAGVTQSPTHLIKTRGQQVTLRCSPISGHKSVSWYQQVLGQGPQFIFQYYEKEERGRGNFPDRFSARQFPNYSSELNVNALLLGDSALYLCASSLGRGDNEQFFGPGTRLTVL.